This entry lists 2 T cell receptor beta chains sequenced from one sample in a study of T-cell reconstitution after alpha-beta-depleted transplantation in children. The TCRbeta library incorporated unique molecular identifiers. MiXCR was run by TCRdb on the PCR reads, yielding one entry per CDR3 protein. The sample holds more than 400,000 distinct CDR3 sequences; about 40% are singletons and the top ten take under 35%. Sequenced material: PBMCs, taken before TCRalphabeta/CD19-depleted stem cell transplant. The receptors were gathered from a girl aged 2 to 10 with aplastic anemia, due to receive a stem cell transplant.

This clonotype was counted between two and nine times. This chain uses TRBV6-1 with TRBJ1-6; 7 bases map to TRBD1. Germline CDR1 reads MNHNS; CDR2 reads SASEGT. J lost 7 bases, V lost 5 bases, and 8 bases had no gene match. The CDR3 runs 15 residues. In DNA form, the CDR3 reads TGTGCCAGCAGTCCGACCGGGACAGTGAATTCACCCCTCCACTTT. Translated: CASSPTGTVNSPLHF.

With respect to this clonotype: The junction differs from germline at one of its ends, possibly a read error. V is TRBV6-2 or TRBV6-3 and J is TRBJ2-5; TRBD2 aligns across 8 bases. In germline, CDR1 is MNHEY, CDR2 SVGEGT. The CDR3 runs to 11 residues. The CDR3 sequence: CPSSYGRAQYF. For the CDR3, the DNA is TGTCCCAGCAGTTACGGGAGGGCCCAGTACTTC.